This T cell receptor (beta chain) was captured in a study of cytomegalovirus exposure and HLA in healthy donors. The study, taken as a whole, reports: While the bulk of TCR sequences proved rare, some public TCRs turned up in many donors.

Sequenced by immunoSEQ multiplex PCR; TCRdb stores in-frame clones only, minus some. The sample includes 200,000 to 250,000 clones, roughly 88% of them seen just once. In this sample, this clone turned up once. Its antigen is currently unknown. The CDR3 length is 13 residues. V lost 3 bases and J 6 bases, leaving 9 bases between the germline ends. The germline V gene encodes CDR1 MNHEY and CDR2 SMNVEV (reference sequence). What was sequenced was PBMCs. V gene TRBV27 combines with J gene TRBJ2-1; D is ambiguous. The origin of this receptor is a woman in her twenties or thirties in good health and CMV-seropositive. The chain's CDR3 is CASSLEAGNEQFF. CDR3 bases: TGTGCCAGCAGTTTGGAAGCTGGCAATGAGCAGTTCTTC.